These 22 T cell receptor beta chains came from one sample sequenced in a study of blood T cell repertoires in COVID-19. Some clones are missing from TCRdb's copy, which holds only in-frame ones; the method was immunoSEQ multiplex PCR. The table shows roughly 280,000 clones, with 80% to 85% occurring only once. Sequenced input: peripheral blood. Receptor source: a man between 60 and 75 years old with acute or convalescent COVID-19.

The rearrangement links TRBV7-2 to TRBJ1-2; 10 nucleotides match TRBD1. The CDR3 totals 17 residues. V shed 3 bases and J 8 bases; nucleotides not matched to a gene: 15. Germline CDR1 reads SGHTA; CDR2 reads FQGNSA. The CDR3 nucleotides read TGTGCCAGCAGCTTCTCCCGGGACAGGGGATTATTCCTAGGCTACACCTTC. This sequence encodes CASSFSRDRGLFLGYTF. Full variable domain (rest looked up from reference TRBV7-2 and TRBJ1-2): GAGVSQSPSNKVTEKGKDVELRCDPISGHTALYWYRQSLGQGLEFLIYFQGNSAPDKSGLPSDRFSAERTGGSVSTLTIQRTQQEDSAVYLCASSFSRDRGLFLGYTFGSGTRLTVV.

The J gene is TRBJ1-2, the V gene TRBV19; 7 bases are a match to TRBD1. Germline-derived CDR1 and CDR2 are LNHDA and SQIVND (reference sequence). The J segment lost 3 bases and the V segment lost 6 bases, leaving 7 bases of the junction unmatched. The CDR3 sequence is 14 residues long. The chain's CDR3 is CASRGWDSYYGYTF. The CDR3 DNA reads as TGTGCCAGTAGGGGTTGGGACAGTTACTATGGCTACACCTTC.

This chain connects TRBV19 to TRBJ1-2; 8 nucleotides align to TRBD1. CDR1 and CDR2 from the germline V gene are LNHDA and SQIVND (reference sequence). After removal of 1 base from V and 4 bases from J, the junction contained 2 bases not matched to a gene. The CDR3 loop spans 14 amino acids. The CDR3 nucleotides are TGTGCCAGTAGTATAGTTGACAGGGGCTATGGCTACACCTTC. Amino acid sequence: CASSIVDRGYGYTF.

This clone was picked up one time. The genes are TRBV25-1 and TRBJ1-4; D gene unclear. Germline CDR1 MGHDK, CDR2 SYGVNS. Trimming cost V 0 bases and J 4 bases, with 9 bases left between them. The CDR3 is 15 residues long. As DNA, the CDR3 is TGTGCCAGCAGTGAATACTCGGAGGATAATGAAAAACTGTTTTTT. Translation: CASSEYSEDNEKLFF.

This clone was recorded a few times. The chain joins TRBV28 to TRBJ1-5, with a possible D match to TRBD1 (5 bases). V lost 3 bases and J lost 2, with 14 bases in between. Germline V gene sequence: CDR1 MDHEN, CDR2 SYDVKM. CDR3 size: 16 residues. The CDR3 sequence: CASSFYRWSGNQPQHF. The CDR3 DNA is TGTGCCAGCAGTTTTTACAGGTGGAGTGGCAATCAGCCCCAGCATTTT.

V gene TRBV19 combines with J gene TRBJ1-4; D may be TRBD1 (5 bases). This CDR3 comprises 17 residues. V lost 2 bases and J 5 bases, leaving 18 bases between the germline ends. The V gene's germline CDR1 is LNHDA and CDR2 SQIVND (reference sequence). CDR3 residues: CASSITRGAGENEKLFF. In DNA form, the CDR3 reads TGTGCCAGTAGTATAACGAGGGGCGCGGGGGAAAATGAAAAACTGTTTTTT.

This rearrangement joins TRBV7-9 to TRBJ1-1; TRBD1 matches at 9 bases. The length of the CDR3 is 14 residues. The V gene end was trimmed by 5 bases and the J gene end by 7 bases; junction bases not matched to a gene: 8. Germline V gene sequence: CDR1 SEHNR, CDR2 FQNEAQ (reference sequence). CDR3: CASSPGTGYYEAFF. The CDR3, as DNA: TGTGCCAGCAGCCCCGGGACAGGGTATTATGAAGCTTTCTTT.

This clone showed up just once. The genes are TRBV3-1 (or the pseudogene TRBV3-2) and TRBJ2-1; 14 bases agree with TRBD2. The CDR3 length is 14 residues. J gave up 6 bases and V 8 bases, and 3 bases lay outside the gene matches. Germline CDR1 LGHDT, CDR2 YNNKEL (reference sequence). In nucleotides, the CDR3 is TGTGCCAGCGGGACTAGCGGGGGTGCCAATGAGCAGTTCTTC. It specifies CASGTSGGANEQFF.

This chain connects TRBV7-2 to TRBJ2-3; TRBD2 agrees at 9 bases. This CDR3 has 16 amino acids. CDR1 is SGHTA, CDR2 FQGNSA, per germline. V dropped 5 bases and J dropped 5; count of bases not matched to a gene: 11. CDR3 DNA: TGTGCCAGCAGCCCCTTAGCGGGACTAGCAGGAGATACGCAGTATTTT. Its protein product is CASSPLAGLAGDTQYF. The full variable domain, its missing parts supplied by reference TRBV7-2 and TRBJ2-3, is GAGVSQSPSNKVTEKGKDVELRCDPISGHTALYWYRQSLGQGLEFLIYFQGNSAPDKSGLPSDRFSAERTGGSVSTLTIQRTQQEDSAVYLCASSPLAGLAGDTQYFGPGTRLTVL.

This clone was seen more than once but under ten times. The J gene is TRBJ2-7, the V gene TRBV10-3; D gene uncertain. V lost 3 bases, J lost 3 bases, and 3 bases lay in between. Germline CDR1 and CDR2: ENHRY and SYGVKD. The CDR3 has 11 amino acids. The CDR3 DNA follows: TGTGCCATCAGTGACAGCTACGAGCAGTACTTC. This encodes CAISDSYEQYF.

The chain joins TRBV29-1 to TRBJ2-7, with TRBD1 matching 9 bases. J lost 4 bases, V lost 5 bases, and 9 bases had no gene match. Germline V lookup: CDR1 SQVTM, CDR2 ANQGSEA. The CDR3 is 14 residues long. The CDR3 nucleotides read TGCAGCGTTAGCTCGGACAGGGGAAAGTACGAGCAGTACTTC. Translation: CSVSSDRGKYEQYF.

V usage is TRBV7-8 and J usage is TRBJ1-4, with 9 bases fitting TRBD1. Germline lookup yields CDR1 SGHVS and CDR2 FQNEAQ. The CDR3 is made up of 16 amino acids. The V gene end was trimmed by 2 bases and the J gene end by 5 bases; junction bases not matched to a gene: 6. CDR3 protein: CASSLPGQGGNEKLFF. The DNA for the CDR3 is TGTGCCAGCAGCTTACCGGGACAGGGCGGGAATGAAAAACTGTTTTTT.

The rearrangement uses TRBV5-6 and TRBJ2-7; no firm D call. Germline V gene data show CDR1 as SGHDT and CDR2 as YYEEEE. The length of the CDR3 is 15 residues. Trimming removed 3 bases at V and 5 bases at J, with 18 bases between. The CDR3 loop is CASSSRPAPPNEQYF. CDR3 DNA: TGTGCCAGCAGCTCCAGGCCCGCTCCTCCTAACGAGCAGTACTTC.

The J gene is TRBJ2-5, the V gene TRBV5-1; 9 nucleotides align to TRBD1. The CDR3 runs 13 residues. V lost 5 bases to trimming and J lost 6 bases; unmatched junction nucleotides: 5. CDR1 SGHRS and CDR2 YFSETQ come from the germline V gene. The CDR3 is CASSPGQGQTQYF. The CDR3 bases are TGCGCCAGCAGTCCTGGACAGGGGCAGACCCAGTACTTC.

The gene calls are TRBV3-1 (or the pseudogene TRBV3-2) and TRBJ1-2, with 7 positions matching TRBD1. V trimming: 3 bases; J trimming: 2 bases; junction bases outside the gene matches: 12. Per germline, CDR1 LGHDT and CDR2 YNNKEL (reference sequence). The CDR3 covers 17 residues. The CDR3 loop reads CASSHGDSRFQNYGYTF. The CDR3 region has the DNA TGTGCCAGCAGCCACGGGGACAGTCGATTTCAAAACTATGGCTACACCTTC.

This clone was picked up one time. The CDR3 bases are TGCAGCGCCGGGACAGTAGGCGGTGAAAAACTGTTTTTT. It yields the protein CSAGTVGGEKLFF. V usage is TRBV29-1 and J usage is TRBJ1-4; the match to TRBD1 covers 7 bases. The J segment lost 7 bases and the V segment lost 7 bases, leaving 9 bases of the junction unmatched. Germline V gene data show CDR1 as SQVTM and CDR2 as ANQGSEA. CDR3 length: 13 amino acids.

CDR3 coding DNA: TGCGCCAGCAGCTTGCAGGGGATGAGTGAAAAACTGTTTTTT. Its protein is CASSLQGMSEKLFF. The rearrangement joins TRBV5-1 to TRBJ1-4; D may be TRBD1 (6 bases). Germline CDR1 and CDR2: SGHRS and YFSETQ. The ends were cut back, 1 base at V and 7 bases at J, with 11 bases in the middle. The CDR3 contains 14 residues. The variable domain in full, completed from reference TRBV5-1 and TRBJ1-4, reads KAGVTQTPRYLIKTRGQQVTLSCSPISGHRSVSWYQQTPGQGLQFLFEYFSETQRNKGNFPGRFSGRQFSNSRSEMNVSTLELGDSALYLCASSLQGMSEKLFFGSGTQLSVL.

V usage is TRBV15 and J usage is TRBJ1-2, with a weak D call TRBD1 (6 bases). The CDR3 has 16 residues. The germline V gene encodes CDR1 LNHNV and CDR2 YYDKDF (reference sequence). V was clipped by 0 bases and J by 2 bases, with 13 bases between them. CDR3 in amino acids: CATSRDVGHPNYGYTF. As DNA, the CDR3 is TGTGCCACCAGCAGAGATGTGGGACACCCGAACTATGGCTACACCTTC.

The CDR3 sequence: CASSGDRAKISPLHF. The CDR3 DNA reads as TGTGCCAGCAGTGGCGACAGGGCTAAAATTTCACCCCTCCACTTT. The gene calls are TRBV2 and TRBJ1-6, with 7 nucleotides matching TRBD1. The germline V gene has CDR1 SNHLY and CDR2 FYNNEI. The CDR3 consists of 15 residues. V lost 4 bases, J lost 9 bases, and 9 bases stayed unmatched.

This chain connects TRBV7-2 to TRBJ1-2; D is possibly TRBD1 (5 bases). CDR1 SGHTA and CDR2 FQGNSA come from the germline V gene. The V gene lost 4 bases and the J gene lost 4 bases, with 19 bases spanning the gap. CDR3 size: 16 residues. CDR3 in DNA: TGTGCCAGCAGCTCGTATTCGGGGGTAACTGGCTATGGCTACACCTTC. This encodes CASSSYSGVTGYGYTF. The whole variable domain, remainder taken from reference TRBV7-2 and TRBJ1-2, is GAGVSQSPSNKVTEKGKDVELRCDPISGHTALYWYRQSLGQGLEFLIYFQGNSAPDKSGLPSDRFSAERTGGSVSTLTIQRTQQEDSAVYLCASSSYSGVTGYGYTFGSGTRLTVV.

The J gene is TRBJ2-2, the V gene TRBV7-2, with 7 bases identical to TRBD1. Per the germline V gene, CDR1 is SGHTA and CDR2 is FQGNSA. V shed 4 bases, J shed 7 bases, and the junction held 6 bases outside the gene matches. This CDR3 has 14 residues. Written as DNA, the CDR3 is TGTGCCAGCAGCTCTCAGGGGGATGGCGGGGAGCTGTTTTTT. Translated, it gives CASSSQGDGGELFF. Together with reference TRBV7-2 and TRBJ2-2, the CDR3 gives the full variable domain: GAGVSQSPSNKVTEKGKDVELRCDPISGHTALYWYRQSLGQGLEFLIYFQGNSAPDKSGLPSDRFSAERTGGSVSTLTIQRTQQEDSAVYLCASSSQGDGGELFFGEGSRLTVL.

J is TRBJ1-6 and V is TRBV2, with D perhaps TRBD1 (5 bases). Per the germline V gene, CDR1 is SNHLY and CDR2 is FYNNEI. V lost 4 bases, J lost 5 bases, and 12 bases lay in between. This CDR3 is built from 15 residues. The CDR3: CASSGLDTNNSPLHF. The CDR3 coding sequence is TGTGCCAGCAGTGGCTTGGACACTAATAATTCACCCCTCCACTTT. Complete variable domain (other parts from reference TRBV2 and TRBJ1-6): EPEVTQTPSHQVTQMGQEVILRCVPISNHLYFYWYRQILGQKVEFLVSFYNNEISEKSEIFDDQFSVERPDGSNFTLKIRSTKLEDSAMYFCASSGLDTNNSPLHFGNGTRLTVT.